These 25 T cell receptor beta chains were sequenced from one sample in a study of shared clonotypes between healthy human individuals (dated by TCRdb to between 2020 and 2021). Libraries were prepared through the immunoSEQ multiplex PCR assay. The table comes from immuneACCESS by way of TCRdb, which keeps in-frame sequences with V and J called. Part of the clones is missing from these tables; in studies checked, under half for an unresolved V gene and the rest for unknown reasons. The sample contains 2 million to 2.5 million clones, roughly 92% of them found a single time. The ten largest clonotypes hold around 0.4% of the sample. Sequencing was performed on naive CD4+ T cells from PBMCs. The intended sense of this specimen's cell subset or site label: CD45RA+ positively selected. These receptors all stem from a man aged 18 to 30 in good health. Some clones in this sample may be carry-over from other donors' samples.

CDR3 region: CASSPQATQETQYF. The CDR3 coding sequence is TGTGCCAGCAGCCCGCAGGCGACTCAAGAGACCCAGTACTTC. The V and J genes are TRBV14 and TRBJ2-5; no reliable D call. The CDR3 is made up of 14 amino acids. CDR1 and CDR2 from the germline V gene are SGHDN and FVKESK. V was clipped by 4 bases and J by 2 bases, with 11 bases between them.

This chain links TRBV27 with TRBJ1-4; D is perhaps TRBD1 (5 bases). Germline CDR1 MNHEY, CDR2 SMNVEV (reference sequence). V was pared by 5 bases and J by 7 bases, with 17 bases between. CDR3 length equals 15 residues. CDR3 coding DNA: TGTGCCAGCAGTCCCGCCGACGGGGCAAGTGAAAAACTGTTTTTT. It yields the protein CASSPADGASEKLFF. Complete variable domain (other parts from reference TRBV27 and TRBJ1-4): EAQVTQNPRYLITVTGKKLTVTCSQNMNHEYMSWYRQDPGLGLRQIYYSMNVEVTDKGDVPEGYKVSRKEKRNFPLILESPSPNQTSLYFCASSPADGASEKLFFGSGTQLSVL.

The J gene is TRBJ1-2, the V gene TRBV7-3; 7 bases match TRBD1. CDR1 and CDR2 (germline): SGHTA, FQGTGA. V lost 3 bases to trimming and J lost 4 bases; unmatched junction nucleotides: 5. The CDR3 loop spans 14 amino acids. The CDR3 spells CASSFMGQSYGYTF. The DNA of the CDR3 is TGTGCCAGCAGCTTTATGGGACAGAGCTATGGCTACACCTTC.

The V call is TRBV5-4, the J call TRBJ2-5; maybe TRBD2 (5 bases). The better agreement between TRBJ2-7 and the DNA end casts doubt on the J call. This CDR3 contains 13 residues. From germline, CDR1 is SGHNT and CDR2 YYREEE (reference sequence). DNA of the CDR3: TGTGCCAGCAGCTTGGCCCGGGGATACGAGCAGTACTTC. It specifies CASSLARGYEQYF.

This clone was found once. The chain is built from TRBV5-1 and TRBJ2-7, with 7 positions matching TRBD1. V trimming: 0 bases; J trimming: 2 bases; junction bases outside the gene matches: 5. This CDR3 is built from 15 residues. The germline CDR1 and CDR2 sequences are SGHRS and YFSETQ. CDR3 sequence reads: CASSLEGTVPYEQYF. CDR3 sequence (DNA): TGCGCCAGCAGCTTGGAAGGGACAGTTCCCTACGAGCAGTACTTC.

This chain joins TRBV2 and TRBJ2-3; TRBD1 is a possible D gene (5 bases). CDR3 size: 14 residues. The V end was cut by 6 bases, the J end by 0 bases, with 10 bases between. Per germline, CDR1 SNHLY and CDR2 FYNNEI. The CDR3 nucleotides are TGTGCCAGCAGACCCGACAGAAGCACAGATACGCAGTATTTT. Translated: CASRPDRSTDTQYF.

The chain employs TRBV18 and TRBJ2-7; the match to TRBD1 covers 7 bases. V was clipped by 6 bases and J by 6 bases; unmatched bases: 8. In germline, CDR1 is KGHSH, CDR2 LQKENI. The CDR3 loop spans 13 amino acids. As DNA, the CDR3 is TGTGCCAGCTCCCGGGACAGTTTTGCCGAGCAGTACTTC. Translated: CASSRDSFAEQYF. The variable domain in full, with the rest retrieved from reference TRBV18 and TRBJ2-7, is NAGVMQNPRHLVRRRGQEARLRCSPMKGHSHVYWYRQLPEEGLKFMVYLQKENIIDESGMPKERFSAEFPKEGPSILRIQQVVRGDSAAYFCASSRDSFAEQYFGPGTRLTVT.

The gene calls are TRBV6-4 and TRBJ1-2, with D unresolved. This CDR3 spans 13 amino acids. Germline CDR1 and CDR2: MRHNA and SNTAGT. V dropped 5 bases and J dropped 4 bases, with 11 bases sitting between them. CDR3 DNA sequence: TGTGCCAGCAGTTTTGTTGGAGGCTATGGCTACACCTTC. Protein product: CASSFVGGYGYTF.

The chain joins TRBV9 to TRBJ2-1, with D uncertain. V lost 0 bases, J lost 10 bases, and 8 bases lay in between. CDR3 size: 12 residues. In germline, CDR1 is SGDLS, CDR2 YYNGEE. The DNA of the CDR3 is TGTGCCAGCAGCGTAGGTAGGTCGGAGCAGTTCTTC. Translated, it gives CASSVGRSEQFF.

In the case of this clone: The same CDR3 arises from other DNA sequences in this sample as well. V usage is TRBV4-2 and J usage is TRBJ2-7; 13 positions agree with TRBD2. The CDR3 has 14 residues. The V and J ends lost 4 bases and 5 bases, in that order; junction bases with no gene match: 2. Germline CDR1 reads LGHNA; CDR2 reads YNFKEQ. The CDR3 DNA is TGTGCCAGCAGCCCCGGACTAGCGGGAGACGAGCAGTACTTC. Amino acid sequence: CASSPGLAGDEQYF.

In its sample, this clone was seen once. The chain has TRBV4-3 and TRBJ2-1; 7 bases are shared with TRBD2. The CDR3 runs to 16 residues. Germline CDR1 reads LGHNA; CDR2 reads YSLEER. The V and J ends lost 1 base and 0 bases, in that order; junction bases with no gene match: 3. The CDR3 here is CASSQVGGSSYNEQFF. The CDR3 nucleotides are TGCGCCAGCAGCCAAGTTGGCGGGAGCTCCTACAATGAGCAGTTCTTC.

The chain recombines TRBV6-6 with TRBJ2-5, with D unresolved. This CDR3 has 13 residues. The germline gives CDR1 MNHNY, CDR2 SVGAGI (reference sequence). The V end was cut by 6 bases, the J end by 1 base, with 9 bases between. Here the CDR3 reads CASSRVRQETQYF. The CDR3, as DNA: TGTGCCAGCAGCCGCGTACGCCAAGAGACCCAGTACTTC.

The rearrangement links TRBV7-3 to TRBJ2-5, with a weak D call TRBD2 (6 bases). There are 16 residues in the CDR3. Trimming took 2 bases from V and 4 from J, leaving 17 bases between them. CDR1 and CDR2 (germline): SGHTA, FQGTGA. CDR3 sequence: CASSLQPREFRETQYF. CDR3 coding DNA: TGTGCCAGCAGCTTACAACCCCGGGAGTTTCGAGAGACCCAGTACTTC.

V is TRBV29-1 and J is TRBJ2-7, with 9 bases identical to TRBD1. Trimming removed 4 bases from V and 6 bases from J; junction bases left unmatched: 4. This CDR3 is built from 12 residues. Germline-derived CDR1 and CDR2 are SQVTM and ANQGSEA. CDR3 nucleotide sequence: TGCAGCGTTGGGGGGGACAGGGTCGAGCAGTACTTC. Encoded protein: CSVGGDRVEQYF.

Concerning this clone itself: Different DNA sequences within this sample yield the same CDR3. This CDR3 is CASSLDRPNEKLFF. The CDR3 DNA sequence: TGCGCCAGCAGCTTGGACCGGCCTAATGAAAAACTGTTTTTT. This chain joins TRBV5-1 and TRBJ1-4; no definite D call. With 0 bases removed from V and 3 bases from J, the gap between germline ends came to 6 bases. CDR3 length: 14 amino acids. Germline V lookup: CDR1 SGHRS, CDR2 YFSETQ. Drawing the rest from reference TRBV5-1 and TRBJ1-4, the complete variable domain is KAGVTQTPRYLIKTRGQQVTLSCSPISGHRSVSWYQQTPGQGLQFLFEYFSETQRNKGNFPGRFSGRQFSNSRSEMNVSTLELGDSALYLCASSLDRPNEKLFFGSGTQLSVL.

The J gene is TRBJ2-1, the V gene TRBV30; D might be TRBD1 (6 bases). Germline V CDR1 and CDR2: GTSNPN, SVGIG (reference sequence). There are 12 residues in the CDR3. V was clipped by 4 bases and J by 7 bases, with 11 bases between them. As DNA, the CDR3 is TGTGCCTGGAAACCCGACAGGAATGAGCAGTTCTTC. Its translation: CAWKPDRNEQFF. Looking up the rest from reference TRBV30 and TRBJ2-1 gives the full variable domain: SQTIHQWPATLVQPVGSPLSLECTVEGTSNPNLYWYRQAAGRGLQLLFYSVGIGQISSEVPQNLSASRPQDRQFILSSKKLLLSDSGFYLCAWKPDRNEQFFGPGTRLTVL.

CDR3 region: CASSLKRSSSYEQYF. The DNA for the CDR3 is TGTGCCAGCAGCTTAAAGCGGTCGAGCTCCTACGAGCAGTACTTC. The chain employs TRBV7-3 and TRBJ2-7; maybe TRBD2 (5 bases). This CDR3 has 15 amino acids. Per germline, CDR1 SGHTA and CDR2 FQGTGA. Trimming pared 1 base from V and 0 bases from J, leaving 10 bases between.

The chain links TRBV28 to TRBJ2-5; TRBD2 might be the D (5 bases). Germline V gene lookup returns CDR1 MDHEN and CDR2 SYDVKM. V lost 5 bases, J lost 5 bases, and 12 bases lay in between. The CDR3 covers 13 residues. DNA of the CDR3: TGTGCCAGCAGTCCACTAGGGTGGGAGACCCAGTACTTC. This sequence encodes CASSPLGWETQYF.

The chain couples TRBV11-2 to TRBJ2-5; 7 bases match TRBD1. Gene TRBJ2-7 matches the end of the DNA better, so the J call may be wrong. Looked up from germline, CDR1 is SGHAT and CDR2 is FQNNGV. The CDR3 contains 14 residues. The CDR3 loop reads CASSSDRNSYEQYF. CDR3 DNA sequence: TGTGCCAGCAGCTCGGACAGGAACTCCTACGAGCAGTACTTC.

The V call is TRBV5-4, the J call TRBJ2-2; a weak D match, TRBD1 (5 bases). The V and J ends lost 2 bases and 6 bases respectively, with 17 bases between them. The CDR3 has 16 residues. Germline values: CDR1 SGHNT, CDR2 YYREEE (reference sequence). CDR3: CASSFTAGRSSGELFF. CDR3 coding DNA: TGTGCCAGCAGCTTCACTGCAGGGCGTTCGTCCGGGGAGCTGTTTTTT.

This chain joins TRBV6-5 and TRBJ2-3; D unresolved. V gave up 0 bases and J gave up 2 bases, with 6 bases separating them. Germline V gene lookup returns CDR1 MNHEY and CDR2 SVGAGI. The CDR3 spans 14 residues. DNA for the CDR3: TGTGCCAGCAGTTACTCAATCTCCACAGATACGCAGTATTTT. Amino acids: CASSYSISTDTQYF.

The J gene is TRBJ2-1, the V gene TRBV9, with D perhaps matching TRBD2 (6 bases). Germline V gene lookup returns CDR1 SGDLS and CDR2 YYNGEE. Trimming stripped 4 bases from V and 7 bases from J, with 15 bases between. This CDR3 spans 14 amino acids. The CDR3 sequence: CASSYSGLLNEQFF. CDR3 bases: TGTGCCAGCAGCTACTCGGGACTCTTAAATGAGCAGTTCTTC.

The CDR3 region has the DNA TGTGCCAGCAGCCTGACAGGGAACTATGGCTACACCTTC. The encoded protein is CASSLTGNYGYTF. The rearrangement joins TRBV6-1 to TRBJ1-2, with 7 positions matching TRBD1. The CDR3 runs 13 residues. The trim removed 6 bases at V and 2 bases at J, leaving 3 bases unmatched. Germline CDR1 reads MNHNS; CDR2 reads SASEGT.

The rearrangement links TRBV5-4 to TRBJ2-5, with 8 bases aligning to TRBD1. Germline CDR1 SGHNT, CDR2 YYREEE (reference sequence). The CDR3 loop spans 13 amino acids. The trim removed 6 bases at V and 1 base at J, leaving 2 bases unmatched. The CDR3 loop reads CASKTGGQETQYF. DNA for the CDR3: TGTGCCAGCAAAACAGGGGGCCAAGAGACCCAGTACTTC.

The chain is built from TRBV5-6 and TRBJ2-5; TRBD2 is a possible D gene (5 bases). The germline CDR1 and CDR2 sequences are SGHDT and YYEEEE. The CDR3 runs to 17 residues. V was trimmed by 0 bases and J by 4 bases, leaving 19 bases between them. The CDR3 DNA is TGTGCCAGCAGCTTGGCCCGTGGGAGTTTTGGCCGAGAGACCCAGTACTTC. It is translated as CASSLARGSFGRETQYF. The full variable domain, with the rest looked up from reference TRBV5-6 and TRBJ2-5, is DAGVTQSPTHLIKTRGQQVTLRCSPKSGHDTVSWYQQALGQGPQFIFQYYEEEERQRGNFPDRFSGHQFPNYSSELNVNALLLGDSALYLCASSLARGSFGRETQYFGPGTRLLVL.